The sequence of this T cell receptor beta chain was determined in a study of cytomegalovirus exposure and HLA in healthy donors. The PCR used 60 Vbeta and 13 Jbeta primers. Sequenced by immunoSEQ multiplex PCR; TCRdb stores in-frame clones only, minus some. The sample records 150,000 to 200,000 clones, more than 65% being singletons. Germline V CDR1 and CDR2: SGHTA, FQGNSA. This CDR3 is built from 14 residues. V lost 2 bases, J lost 3 bases, and 8 bases lay in between. Sequencing was performed on PBMCs. This clonotype originated in a man younger than 30 in good health and CMV-seropositive. V usage is TRBV7-2 and J usage is TRBJ1-5, with D maybe TRBD1 (5 bases). The CDR3 here is CASSLSGANQPQHF. CDR3 DNA: TGTGCCAGCAGCTTAAGTGGGGCCAATCAGCCCCAGCATTTT.